The 26 T cell receptor beta chains below come from one sample, sequenced in a study of CXCR3-negative and CXCR3-positive naive CD8 T cells. cDNA libraries for TRB were generated by 5' RACE incorporating UMI labels. Reanalyzing the 5' RACE reads, TCRdb keeps one entry per CDR3 protein, without DNA. Its table records 90,000 to 95,000 distinct CDR3 sequences. Source material: naive CXCR3- CD8+ T cells from blood. Documented subset: CD45RO-CCR7+CD27+CD95- naive CD8+ T cells lacking CXCR3 (TNR3-). Receptor source: a human donor in good health. Some clones in this sample may be carry-over from other donors' samples.

J is TRBJ2-7 and V is TRBV28; TCRdb returns TRBD2, unconfirmable since there is no DNA. From germline, CDR1 is MDHEN and CDR2 SYDVKM. The CDR3 has 13 amino acids. CDR3 residues: CASSLAQNYEQYF.

The chain couples TRBV19 to TRBJ2-5; TCRdb selects TRBD1, and the lack of DNA leaves this call unchecked. The germline V gene has CDR1 LNHDA and CDR2 SQIVND (reference sequence). The length of the CDR3 is 16 residues. CDR3 in amino acids: CASSPSYFGVRETQYF.

The genes are TRBV29-1 and TRBJ2-1; without DNA, the TCRdb call of TRBD2 cannot be checked. This CDR3 spans 13 amino acids. Germline loops: CDR1 SQVTM, CDR2 ANQGSEA. This CDR3 reads CSVRLAGYNEQFF.

V and J are TRBV20-1 and TRBJ2-7; the TCRdb call, TRBD1, lacks DNA for checking. The CDR3 runs 15 residues. Germline V gene lookup returns CDR1 DFQATT and CDR2 SNEGSKA (reference sequence). CDR3 residues: CSARDPGTYSYEQYF.

V gene TRBV10-3 combines with J gene TRBJ2-7. There are 13 residues in the CDR3. Germline CDR1 ENHRY, CDR2 SYGVKD. CDR3 region: CAISEPSMYEQYF.

This rearrangement joins TRBV20-1 to TRBJ2-1. The CDR3 length is 15 residues. CDR1 DFQATT and CDR2 SNEGSKA come from the germline V gene (reference sequence). The CDR3 is CSAAQGWDTYNEQFF.

The V gene is TRBV5-6, the J gene TRBJ1-2; with no DNA, the TCRdb D assignment of TRBD1 cannot be verified. The germline CDR1 and CDR2 sequences are SGHDT and YYEEEE. The CDR3 is made up of 13 amino acids. The CDR3 loop reads CASSLGGGYGYTF.

This sequence joins TRBV9 and TRBJ2-7; TCRdb names TRBD1, which stays unverified in the absence of DNA. Per germline, CDR1 SGDLS and CDR2 YYNGEE. This CDR3 region has 18 residues. The CDR3 loop reads CASSDRDWAIDSRSEQYF. Full variable domain (rest looked up from reference TRBV9 and TRBJ2-7): DSGVTQTPKHLITATGQRVTLRCSPRSGDLSVYWYQQSLDQGLQFLIQYYNGEERAKGNILERFSAQQFPDLHSELNLSSLELGDSALYFCASSDRDWAIDSRSEQYFGPGTRLTVT.

This chain uses TRBV29-1 with TRBJ2-7. CDR3 size: 14 residues. Germline CDR1 and CDR2: SQVTM and ANQGSEA. CDR3 amino acids: CSVDPTGTSYEQYF.

The V and J genes are TRBV4-1 and TRBJ2-7; TCRdb proposes TRBD2, but this gene call is untestable without DNA. The CDR3 extends over 15 amino acids. CDR1 and CDR2 from the germline V gene are MGHRA and YSYEKL. CDR3 loop: CASSSVAGGTYEQYF.

This chain links TRBV28 with TRBJ2-1; checking the TCRdb D call of TRBD1 is not possible without DNA. Germline V gene sequence: CDR1 MDHEN, CDR2 SYDVKM. The CDR3 is 13 amino acids. CDR3 sequence reads: CASTITGVGEQFF.

The chain couples TRBV27 to TRBJ2-7; the TRBD1 assignment by TCRdb is unverifiable without DNA. The CDR3 has 15 residues. The germline V gene has CDR1 MNHEY and CDR2 SMNVEV (reference sequence). CDR3 sequence: CASSNRGIPPYEQYF.

The rearrangement links TRBV7-9 to TRBJ2-1; TCRdb's D gene call, TRBD2, goes unchecked for lack of DNA. CDR1 SEHNR and CDR2 FQNEAQ come from the germline V gene (reference sequence). The CDR3 is made up of 15 amino acids. Here the CDR3 reads CASSPSGPPSNEQFF.

V is TRBV29-1 and J is TRBJ2-2. Germline CDR1 is SQVTM and CDR2 is ANQGSEA. The CDR3 totals 12 residues. CDR3 region: CSVVHYTGELFF.

The CDR3 sequence: CASRTGTHEQYF. This rearrangement joins TRBV27 to TRBJ2-7; TCRdb reports TRBD1, a call that lacks DNA to check it against. The CDR3 spans 12 residues. In germline, CDR1 is MNHEY, CDR2 SMNVEV (reference sequence).

The rearrangement uses TRBV13 and TRBJ1-1; with no DNA, the TCRdb D assignment of TRBD1 cannot be verified. This CDR3 spans 14 amino acids. Germline CDR1 and CDR2: PRHDT and FYEKMQ (reference sequence). This CDR3 is CASSSWDRGRRAFF.

The chain employs TRBV12-3 or TRBV12-4 and TRBJ2-7; the TCRdb call, TRBD1, lacks DNA for checking. CDR3 length: 14 amino acids. The CDR3 protein is CASTGGDRDYEQYF.

The CDR3 reads CASSSGQGVSDTQYF. This sequence joins TRBV13 and TRBJ2-3; TCRdb outputs TRBD1, but without DNA this stays unchecked. Germline V lookup: CDR1 PRHDT, CDR2 FYEKMQ (reference sequence). This CDR3 comprises 15 residues.

The chain joins TRBV19 to TRBJ1-2; TCRdb designates TRBD1, a call that cannot be tested without DNA. Germline V gene data show CDR1 as LNHDA and CDR2 as SQIVND (reference sequence). The CDR3 extends over 15 amino acids. CDR3 protein: CASSIGQGYRDGYTF.

This sequence joins TRBV10-1 and TRBJ2-7; TCRdb proposes TRBD2, but this gene call is untestable without DNA. The germline gives CDR1 WNHNN, CDR2 SYGVQD (reference sequence). The CDR3 is 19 residues long. The CDR3 loop is CATPRTSGRGDDPLYEQYF.

The chain is built from TRBV5-1 and TRBJ2-7; TCRdb's assignment of TRBD1 cannot be checked, as there is no DNA. The CDR3 has 15 amino acids. Germline CDR1 reads SGHRS; CDR2 reads YFSETQ. The CDR3 spells CASGPGESSSYEQYF.

The CDR3 sequence: CASVGGDGYGYTF. V and J are TRBV6-5 and TRBJ1-2. Germline loops: CDR1 MNHEY, CDR2 SVGAGI. CDR3 length: 13 amino acids.

The V gene is TRBV4-3, the J gene TRBJ1-1; TCRdb calls TRBD1, which cannot be checked without DNA. This CDR3 has 14 amino acids. Per the germline V gene, CDR1 is LGHNA and CDR2 is YSLEER. The CDR3 sequence is CASSQDRGYTEAFF.

V is TRBV28 and J is TRBJ2-6. The CDR3 covers 14 residues. Germline CDR1 MDHEN, CDR2 SYDVKM. The CDR3 protein is CASRMVSGANVLTF.

V usage is TRBV29-1 and J usage is TRBJ1-1; the TCRdb call, TRBD1, lacks DNA for checking. Germline lookup yields CDR1 SQVTM and CDR2 ANQGSEA. CDR3 size: 13 residues. The CDR3 reads CSVRWGSHTEAFF.

V usage is TRBV3-1 and J usage is TRBJ1-1. The CDR3 is 15 amino acids. Germline V gives CDR1 LGHDT, CDR2 YNNKEL (reference sequence). CDR3 sequence: CASSQDMAGNTEAFF.